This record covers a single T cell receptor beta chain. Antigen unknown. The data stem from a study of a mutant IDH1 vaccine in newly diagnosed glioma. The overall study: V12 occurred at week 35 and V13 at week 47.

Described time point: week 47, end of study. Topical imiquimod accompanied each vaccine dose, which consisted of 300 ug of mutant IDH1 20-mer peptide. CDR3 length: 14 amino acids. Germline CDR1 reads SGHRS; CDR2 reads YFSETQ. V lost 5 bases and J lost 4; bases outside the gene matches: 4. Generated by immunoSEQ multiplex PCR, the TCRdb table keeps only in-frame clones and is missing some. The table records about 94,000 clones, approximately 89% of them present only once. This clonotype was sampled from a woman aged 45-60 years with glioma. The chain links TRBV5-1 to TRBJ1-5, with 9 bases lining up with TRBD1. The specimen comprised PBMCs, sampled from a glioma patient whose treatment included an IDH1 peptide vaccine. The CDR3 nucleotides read TGCGCCAGCAGGACCGGGACAGGGAATCAGCCCCAGCATTTT. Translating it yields CASRTGTGNQPQHF.